A single sample gave rise to the 19 T cell receptor beta chains below, sequenced in a study of blood T cell repertoires in COVID-19. The data were produced by immunoSEQ multiplex PCR, yet TCRdb's version contains in-frame clones alone and is incomplete. Altogether 35,000 to 45,000 clones are present, around 94% being singletons, with the ten largest covering 8% to 9.5%. The sequenced sample consisted of peripheral blood. The receptor source for this set is a man aged 50-60 years with active COVID-19.

The DNA for the CDR3 is TGCAGTGCTAGTAGGGGACAGGGGAACACTGAAGCTTTCTTT. Translated, it gives CSASRGQGNTEAFF. J is TRBJ1-1 and V is TRBV20-1, with 9 bases fitting TRBD1. This CDR3 is 14 amino acids long. The V gene end was trimmed by 3 bases and the J gene end by 1 base; junction bases not matched to a gene: 3. Germline assignment: CDR1 DFQATT and CDR2 SNEGSKA (reference sequence).

This clone showed up just a few times. V gene TRBV7-2 combines with J gene TRBJ1-5, with 8 bases identical to TRBD1. The CDR3 is 16 amino acids. Germline V gene data show CDR1 as SGHTA and CDR2 as FQGNSA. Germline trimming cut 5 bases from V and 6 bases from J; bases unmatched to any gene: 12. The CDR3 sequence: CASSQTGEGTIQPQHF. Written as DNA, the CDR3 is TGTGCCAGCAGCCAGACAGGGGAAGGCACAATTCAGCCCCAGCATTTT.

This clone was found a few times. The gene calls are TRBV5-6 and TRBJ1-5; 8 bases fit TRBD1. This CDR3 contains 16 residues. In germline, CDR1 is SGHDT, CDR2 YYEEEE. V shed 1 base, J shed 0 bases, and the junction held 3 bases outside the gene matches. CDR3 residues: CASSLQGANSNQPQHF. The CDR3 nucleotides read TGTGCCAGCAGCTTGCAGGGGGCTAATAGCAATCAGCCCCAGCATTTT. Together with reference TRBV5-6 and TRBJ1-5, the CDR3 gives the full variable domain: DAGVTQSPTHLIKTRGQQVTLRCSPKSGHDTVSWYQQALGQGPQFIFQYYEEEERQRGNFPDRFSGHQFPNYSSELNVNALLLGDSALYLCASSLQGANSNQPQHFGDGTRLSIL.

The chain couples TRBV5-6 to TRBJ1-1; tentative D call: TRBD1 (5 bases). Trimming took off 4 bases at V and 1 base at J, with 11 bases between the two ends. This CDR3 has 14 amino acids. Germline-derived CDR1 and CDR2 are SGHDT and YYEEEE. CDR3 nucleotides: TGTGCCAGCAGCCAGTATGGGGCGAACACTGAAGCTTTCTTT. Residues: CASSQYGANTEAFF.

This sequence joins TRBV7-8 and TRBJ2-7, with TRBD1 matching over 8 bases. After removal of 4 bases from V and 1 base from J, the junction contained 6 bases not matched to a gene. From germline, CDR1 is SGHVS and CDR2 FQNEAQ. CDR3 length equals 15 residues. This CDR3 reads CASSSRQGNSYEQYF. For the CDR3, the DNA is TGTGCCAGCAGCTCCAGACAGGGGAATTCCTACGAGCAGTACTTC.

The chain links TRBV24-1 to TRBJ2-7; possible D gene TRBD1, 6 bases. The germline V and J ends were trimmed by 7 bases and 4 bases, with 10 bases remaining between them. This CDR3 region has 12 residues. Germline V gives CDR1 KGHDR, CDR2 SFDVKD. CDR3 DNA: TGTGCCACCAGAGGGGACACATACGAGCAGTACTTC. Translation: CATRGDTYEQYF.

This sequence joins TRBV4-1 and TRBJ2-5; 12 bases align to TRBD2. Losses at the gene ends were 4 bases for V and 5 bases for J; bases not matched to a gene: 8. The CDR3 totals 16 residues. The germline V gene has CDR1 MGHRA and CDR2 YSYEKL. CDR3 DNA sequence: TGCGCCAGCAGCCGCCTAGCGGGAGGGCCCGGGGAGACCCAGTACTTC. Translating gives CASSRLAGGPGETQYF.

The V gene is TRBV7-8, the J gene TRBJ1-4, with a possible D match to TRBD1 (5 bases). V shed 3 bases and J shed 8 bases, with 13 bases lying between them. The CDR3 spans 14 residues. The germline CDR1 and CDR2 sequences are SGHVS and FQNEAQ. The DNA for the CDR3 is TGTGCCAGCAGCTTCAGGGAGGGGTTCGAAAAACTGTTTTTT. It codes for CASSFREGFEKLFF.

The chain joins TRBV5-1 to TRBJ2-2, with 10 bases identical to TRBD2. The CDR3 contains 15 residues. Germline CDR1 and CDR2: SGHRS and YFSETQ. After removal of 1 base from V and 6 bases from J, the junction contained 3 bases not matched to a gene. CDR3 bases: TGCGCCAGCAGCTTGCAGCGGGAGGGCTCCGGGGAGCTGTTTTTT. As protein: CASSLQREGSGELFF.

The rearrangement joins TRBV27 to TRBJ2-3, with 8 bases lining up with TRBD2. The germline gives CDR1 MNHEY, CDR2 SMNVEV (reference sequence). There are 17 residues in the CDR3. J was trimmed by 0 bases and V by 4 bases; bases with no gene match: 9. In nucleotides, the CDR3 is TGTGCCAGCAGTTCTCGGACTAGCAGACCTAGCACAGATACGCAGTATTTT. Its protein product is CASSSRTSRPSTDTQYF.

The chain is built from TRBV2 and TRBJ2-1, with unresolved D. The CDR3 has 12 amino acids. Germline CDR1 and CDR2: SNHLY and FYNNEI. Trimming removed 7 bases from V and 6 bases from J, with 10 bases in between. CDR3 sequence (DNA): TGTGCCAGCATGGAGACCATCAATGAGCAGTTCTTC. Translation: CASMETINEQFF.

The rearrangement uses TRBV21-1 and TRBJ1-5; no DNA check was done on the table's D call, TRBD1. TRBV21-1 is a known pseudogene. The CDR3 totals 16 residues. In nucleotides, the CDR3 is TGTGCCAGCAGCAATCAAAATGGGCAGACCGATCAGCCCCAGCATTTT. It specifies CASSNQNGQTDQPQHF.

The chain couples TRBV4-2 to TRBJ2-6; D not resolved. Germline lookup yields CDR1 LGHNA and CDR2 YNFKEQ. Trimming took 3 bases from V and 0 from J, leaving 12 bases between them. The CDR3 covers 17 residues. The CDR3, as DNA: TGTGCCAGCAGCCAGCTCGGAAGGAGCTCTGGGGCCAACGTCCTGACTTTC. Residues: CASSQLGRSSGANVLTF.

The chain employs TRBV7-8 and TRBJ1-4, with a possible D match to TRBD1 (6 bases). Germline CDR1 and CDR2: SGHVS and FQNEAQ. V lost 4 bases, J lost 3 bases, and 12 bases lay in between. This CDR3 spans 15 amino acids. The CDR3 sequence: CASSSQTGANEKLFF. DNA for the CDR3: TGTGCCAGCAGCTCCCAGACAGGAGCTAATGAAAAACTGTTTTTT.

The V gene is TRBV25-1, the J gene TRBJ1-1, with D perhaps TRBD1 (5 bases). The CDR3 contains 15 residues. Germline loops: CDR1 MGHDK, CDR2 SYGVNS. The germline V and J ends were trimmed by 8 bases and 1 base, with 17 bases remaining between them. The DNA for the CDR3 is TGTGCCAGCCGTGCAGGGTTGGGCACGAACACTGAAGCTTTCTTT. It yields the protein CASRAGLGTNTEAFF.

This clone is a singleton in its sample. The chain joins TRBV7-2 to TRBJ2-7, with D possibly TRBD2 on 5 matching bases. Germline CDR1 reads SGHTA; CDR2 reads FQGNSA. The CDR3 spans 14 residues. V was shortened by 5 bases and J by 3 bases, with 14 bases between the two germline ends. CDR3 bases: TGTGCCAGCAGCCCACTCGCGACTAACTACGAGCAGTACTTC. It encodes CASSPLATNYEQYF.

V gene TRBV5-1 combines with J gene TRBJ2-1; D may be TRBD1 (6 bases). The germline V gene encodes CDR1 SGHRS and CDR2 YFSETQ. Trimming took 0 bases from V and 7 from J, leaving 8 bases between them. CDR3 length: 13 amino acids. The CDR3 loop reads CASSLGTVNEQFF. The CDR3, as DNA: TGCGCCAGCAGCTTGGGGACAGTGAATGAGCAGTTCTTC. Full variable domain (outside the CDR3, taken from reference TRBV5-1 and TRBJ2-1): KAGVTQTPRYLIKTRGQQVTLSCSPISGHRSVSWYQQTPGQGLQFLFEYFSETQRNKGNFPGRFSGRQFSNSRSEMNVSTLELGDSALYLCASSLGTVNEQFFGPGTRLTVL.

The chain combines TRBV19 with TRBJ2-5; weak D call: TRBD1 (5 bases). There are 14 residues in the CDR3. Germline-derived CDR1 and CDR2 are LNHDA and SQIVND (reference sequence). Trimming cost V 4 bases and J 1 base, with 10 bases left between them. CDR3 amino acids: CASSSRVVQETQYF. CDR3 DNA: TGTGCCAGTAGTAGCAGGGTGGTCCAAGAGACCCAGTACTTC.

This clone was counted a single time. The chain has TRBV30 and TRBJ1-1, with a weak D call TRBD1 (6 bases). Germline V lookup: CDR1 GTSNPN, CDR2 SVGIG (reference sequence). The CDR3 spans 13 residues. V lost 2 bases, J lost 5 bases, and 12 bases lay in between. As DNA, the CDR3 is TGTGCCTGGAGTTCGACAAGGGGGACTGAAGCTTTCTTT. Residues: CAWSSTRGTEAFF.